This T cell receptor beta chain was identified in a study of T cell repertoires in cytomegalovirus infection. Study-level information: CMV infection and matching HLA type were both indicated by public TCR beta signatures. General study results and limits: The ex vivo response showed dominance by HLA-C-restricted CMV-specific TCR beta clonotypes.

TCRdb recomputed calls from the reads with MiXCR, one row per CDR3 protein. The table shows about 300,000 distinct CDR3 sequences, with around 9.1% occurring only once. This clonotype has ten or more counts. Its matching antigen is unknown. This CDR3 is 11 amino acids long. Germline V lookup: CDR1 SGHTA, CDR2 FQGNSA. Trimming stripped 4 bases from V and 6 bases from J, with 6 bases between. The V gene is TRBV7-2, the J gene TRBJ1-1, with D hard to call. This TCR was recovered from a human donor in good health (CMV status not recorded). Some clones in this sample may be carry-over from other donors' samples. Input material: PBMCs. The CDR3 region is CASSYGPEAFF. In DNA form, the CDR3 reads TGTGCCAGCAGCTACGGTCCTGAAGCTTTCTTT.